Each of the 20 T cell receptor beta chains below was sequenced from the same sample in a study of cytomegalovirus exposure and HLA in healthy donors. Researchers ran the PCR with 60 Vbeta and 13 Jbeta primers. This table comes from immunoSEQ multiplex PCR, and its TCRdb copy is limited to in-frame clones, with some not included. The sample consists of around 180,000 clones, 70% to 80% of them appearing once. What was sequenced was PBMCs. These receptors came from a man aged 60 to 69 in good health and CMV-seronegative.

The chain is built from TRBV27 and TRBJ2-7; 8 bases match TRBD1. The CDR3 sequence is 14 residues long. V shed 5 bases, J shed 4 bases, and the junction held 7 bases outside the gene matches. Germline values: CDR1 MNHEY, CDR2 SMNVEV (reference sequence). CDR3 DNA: TGTGCCAGCAGTCAACCGGACAGGGCGTACGAGCAGTACTTC. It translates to CASSQPDRAYEQYF.

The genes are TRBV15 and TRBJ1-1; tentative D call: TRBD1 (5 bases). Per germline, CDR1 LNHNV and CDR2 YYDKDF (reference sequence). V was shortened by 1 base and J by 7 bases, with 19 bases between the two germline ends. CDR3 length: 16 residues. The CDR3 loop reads CATSRVVGGGGNEAFF. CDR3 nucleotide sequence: TGTGCCACCAGCAGAGTGGTTGGTGGGGGGGGGAATGAAGCTTTCTTT.

Here the CDR3 reads CASSIGRVRRGANVLTF. The DNA of the CDR3 is TGTGCCAGTAGTATTGGCAGGGTTCGACGTGGGGCCAACGTCCTGACTTTC. The chain employs TRBV19 and TRBJ2-6, with D perhaps matching TRBD1 (5 bases). With 3 bases removed from V and 3 bases from J, the gap between germline ends came to 15 bases. The CDR3 consists of 17 residues. Germline assignment: CDR1 LNHDA and CDR2 SQIVND (reference sequence). The full variable domain, its missing parts supplied by reference TRBV19 and TRBJ2-6, is DGGITQSPKYLFRKEGQNVTLSCEQNLNHDAMYWYRQDPGQGLRLIYYSQIVNDFQKGDIAEGYSVSREKKESFPLTVTSAQKNPTAFYLCASSIGRVRRGANVLTFGAGSRLTVL.

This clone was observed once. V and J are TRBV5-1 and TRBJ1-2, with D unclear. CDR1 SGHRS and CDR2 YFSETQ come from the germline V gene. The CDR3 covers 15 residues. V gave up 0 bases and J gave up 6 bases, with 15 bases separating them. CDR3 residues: CASSLVERTRDGYTF. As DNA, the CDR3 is TGCGCCAGCAGCTTGGTGGAGAGAACCCGGGATGGCTACACCTTC.

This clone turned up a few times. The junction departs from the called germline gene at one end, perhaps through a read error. CDR3 coding DNA: TGTGCCAGCAGTGAGGGTAGCAATCAGCCCCAGAATTTT. It translates to CASSEGSNQPQNF. The V call is TRBV6-1, the J call TRBJ1-5; D is unresolved. Germline loops: CDR1 MNHNS, CDR2 SASEGT. This CDR3 is 13 amino acids long.

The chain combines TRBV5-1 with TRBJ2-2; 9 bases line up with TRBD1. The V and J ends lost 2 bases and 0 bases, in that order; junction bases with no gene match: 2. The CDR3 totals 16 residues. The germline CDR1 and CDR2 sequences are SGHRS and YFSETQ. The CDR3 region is CASSLGTGTNTGELFF. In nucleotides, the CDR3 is TGCGCCAGCAGCTTAGGGACAGGGACGAACACCGGGGAGCTGTTTTTT.

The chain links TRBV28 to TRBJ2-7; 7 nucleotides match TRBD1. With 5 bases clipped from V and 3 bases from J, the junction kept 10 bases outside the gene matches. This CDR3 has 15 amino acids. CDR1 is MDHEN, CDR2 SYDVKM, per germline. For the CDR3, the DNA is TGTGCCAGCAGTCCCGGGACAGTCGGAATCTACGAGCAGTACTTC. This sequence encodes CASSPGTVGIYEQYF. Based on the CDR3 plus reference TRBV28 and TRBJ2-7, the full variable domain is DVKVTQSSRYLVKRTGEKVFLECVQDMDHENMFWYRQDPGLGLRLIYFSYDVKMKEKGDIPEGYSVSREKKERFSLILESASTNQTSMYLCASSPGTVGIYEQYFGPGTRLTVT.

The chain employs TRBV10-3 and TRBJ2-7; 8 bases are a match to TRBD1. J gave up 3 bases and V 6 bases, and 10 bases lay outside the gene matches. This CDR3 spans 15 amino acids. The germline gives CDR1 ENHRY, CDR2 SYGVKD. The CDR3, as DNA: TGTGCCATCAGACTCGGACAGGGAGTAGGCTACGAGCAGTACTTC. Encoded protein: CAIRLGQGVGYEQYF.

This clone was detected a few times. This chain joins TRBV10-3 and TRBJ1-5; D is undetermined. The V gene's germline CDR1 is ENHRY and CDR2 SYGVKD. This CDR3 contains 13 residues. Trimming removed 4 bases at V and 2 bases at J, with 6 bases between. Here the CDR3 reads CAISAVGNQPQHF. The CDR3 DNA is TGTGCCATCAGTGCGGTCGGCAATCAGCCCCAGCATTTT.

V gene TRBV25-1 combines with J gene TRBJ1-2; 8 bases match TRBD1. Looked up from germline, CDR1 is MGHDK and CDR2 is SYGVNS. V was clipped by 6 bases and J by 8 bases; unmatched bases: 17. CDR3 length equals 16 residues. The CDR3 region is CASRSTGTGGMRGYTF. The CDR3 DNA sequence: TGTGCCAGCAGGAGTACCGGGACAGGCGGTATGAGAGGCTACACCTTC.

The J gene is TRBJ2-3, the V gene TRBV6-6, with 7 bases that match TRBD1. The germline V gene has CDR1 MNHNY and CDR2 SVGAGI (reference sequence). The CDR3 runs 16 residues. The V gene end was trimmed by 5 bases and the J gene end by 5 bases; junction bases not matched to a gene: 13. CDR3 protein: CASSARFGTARDTQYF. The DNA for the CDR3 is TGTGCCAGCAGTGCCAGGTTTGGGACAGCGAGAGATACGCAGTATTTT.

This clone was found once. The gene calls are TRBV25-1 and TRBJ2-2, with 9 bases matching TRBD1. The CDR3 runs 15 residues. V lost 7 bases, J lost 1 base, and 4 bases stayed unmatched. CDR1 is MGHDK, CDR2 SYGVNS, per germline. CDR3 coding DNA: TGTGCCAGCACTCCGGGACAGGGGAACACCGGGGAGCTGTTTTTT. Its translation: CASTPGQGNTGELFF.

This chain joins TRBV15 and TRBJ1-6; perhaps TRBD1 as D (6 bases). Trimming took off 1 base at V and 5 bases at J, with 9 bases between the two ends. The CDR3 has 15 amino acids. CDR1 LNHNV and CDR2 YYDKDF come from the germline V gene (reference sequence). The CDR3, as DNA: TGTGCCACCAGCAGAGGACAGGTCCATAATTCACCCCTCCACTTT. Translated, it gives CATSRGQVHNSPLHF.

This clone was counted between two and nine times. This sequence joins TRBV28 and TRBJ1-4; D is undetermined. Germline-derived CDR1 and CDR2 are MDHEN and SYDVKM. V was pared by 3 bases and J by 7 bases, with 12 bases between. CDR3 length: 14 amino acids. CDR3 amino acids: CASSFIGEGEKLFF. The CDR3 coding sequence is TGTGCCAGCAGTTTTATCGGGGAAGGTGAAAAACTGTTTTTT.

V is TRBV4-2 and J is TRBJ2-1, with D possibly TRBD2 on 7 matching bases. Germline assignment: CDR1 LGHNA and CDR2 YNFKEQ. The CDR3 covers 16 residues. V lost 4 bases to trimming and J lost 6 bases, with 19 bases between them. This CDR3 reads CASSPGTGGWGNEQFF. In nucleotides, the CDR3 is TGTGCCAGCAGCCCCGGCACGGGGGGCTGGGGCAATGAGCAGTTCTTC.

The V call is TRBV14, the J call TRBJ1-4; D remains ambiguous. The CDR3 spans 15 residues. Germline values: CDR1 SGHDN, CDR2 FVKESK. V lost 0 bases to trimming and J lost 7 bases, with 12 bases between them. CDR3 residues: CASSQDRGRFEKLFF. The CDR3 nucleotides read TGTGCCAGCAGCCAAGATCGGGGTCGATTTGAAAAACTGTTTTTT.

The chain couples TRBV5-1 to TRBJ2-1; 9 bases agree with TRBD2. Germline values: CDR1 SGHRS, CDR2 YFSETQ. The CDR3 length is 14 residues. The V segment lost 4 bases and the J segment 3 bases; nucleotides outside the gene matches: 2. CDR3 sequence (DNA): TGCGCCAGCAGCCAGACTAGCGGCTACAATGAGCAGTTCTTC. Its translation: CASSQTSGYNEQFF.

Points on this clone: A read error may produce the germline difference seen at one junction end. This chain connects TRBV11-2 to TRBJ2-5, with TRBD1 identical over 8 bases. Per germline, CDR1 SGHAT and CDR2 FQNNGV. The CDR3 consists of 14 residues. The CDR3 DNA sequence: TGTGCCAGCAGCTTGACAGGGGCCCAAGAGATCCAGTACTTC. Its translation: CASSLTGAQEIQYF.

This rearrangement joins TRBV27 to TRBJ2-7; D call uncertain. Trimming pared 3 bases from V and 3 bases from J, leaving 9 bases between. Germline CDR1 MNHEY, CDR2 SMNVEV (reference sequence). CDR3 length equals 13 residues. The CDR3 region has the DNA TGTGCCAGCAGTTTCGGCACAGACTACGAGCAGTACTTC. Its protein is CASSFGTDYEQYF.

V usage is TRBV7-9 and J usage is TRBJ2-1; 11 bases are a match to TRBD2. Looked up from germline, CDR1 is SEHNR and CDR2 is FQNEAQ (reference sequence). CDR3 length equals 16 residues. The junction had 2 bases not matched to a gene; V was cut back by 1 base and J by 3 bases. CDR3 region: CASSLGGTSGYNEQFF. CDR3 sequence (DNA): TGTGCCAGCAGCTTAGGTGGGACTAGCGGCTACAATGAGCAGTTCTTC.